These 17 T cell receptor beta chains originate from one sample sequenced in a study of T-cell reconstitution after alpha-beta-depleted transplantation in children. TCRbeta library construction was performed incorporating unique molecular identifiers. MiXCR, applied by TCRdb to the PCR reads, yields one record per CDR3 protein. The sample lists about 980,000 distinct CDR3 sequences; around 30% were seen once. Material: PBMCs, mostly from graft donor cells, obtained 360 days after TCRalphabeta/CD19-depleted stem cell transplant. The source of these receptors is a boy in the first two years of life who had a stem cell transplant for SCID, so the T cells may come from the graft donor.

The rearrangement uses TRBV3-1 and TRBJ2-3; 13 bases are shared with TRBD2. J gave up 4 bases and V 1 base, and 2 bases lay outside the gene matches. The CDR3 is made up of 16 amino acids. CDR1 and CDR2 (germline): LGHDT, YNNKEL (reference sequence). CDR3 residues: CASSQGTSGGADTQYF. CDR3 sequence (DNA): TGTGCCAGCAGCCAAGGGACTAGCGGGGGAGCAGATACGCAGTATTTT.

The chain recombines TRBV4-3 with TRBJ2-5; TRBD1 matches at 8 bases. Looked up from germline, CDR1 is LGHNA and CDR2 is YSLEER. V was pared by 2 bases and J by 1 base, with 6 bases of the junction left unmatched. The CDR3 covers 16 residues. CDR3 coding DNA: TGCGCCAGCAGCCAATCCATGGGACAGGCCCAAGAGACCCAGTACTTC. The encoded protein is CASSQSMGQAQETQYF.

This clonotype was detected only a few times. The chain uses TRBV7-9 and TRBJ2-7, with 10 bases identical to TRBD1. The CDR3 is made up of 16 amino acids. CDR1 is SEHNR, CDR2 FQNEAQ, per germline (reference sequence). The junction had 4 bases not matched to a gene; V was cut back by 1 base and J by 1 base. The CDR3 nucleotides read TGTGCCAGCAGCTTAGTAATGGGACAGGGGTCCTACGAGCAGTACTTC. Amino acids: CASSLVMGQGSYEQYF.

This chain uses TRBV28 with TRBJ1-2; TRBD1 aligns across 8 bases. Trimming took 6 bases from V and 6 from J; bases not matched to a gene: 9. CDR1 MDHEN and CDR2 SYDVKM come from the germline V gene. The CDR3 length is 14 residues. CDR3 sequence: CASRQTGTGNGYTF. The CDR3, as DNA: TGTGCCAGCAGGCAGACCGGGACAGGAAATGGCTACACCTTC.

The chain is built from TRBV3-1 and TRBJ1-2, with TRBD1 matching over 10 bases. CDR1 and CDR2 (germline): LGHDT, YNNKEL (reference sequence). CDR3 length: 14 residues. The J segment lost 8 bases and the V segment lost 4 bases, leaving 7 bases of the junction unmatched. The CDR3 DNA is TGTGCCAGCAGCCCCCGACAGGGGGCCGGGGGCTACACCTTC. Residues: CASSPRQGAGGYTF.

This clonotype occurred many times. The genes are TRBV28 and TRBJ1-5; 8 nucleotides match TRBD1. Germline assignment: CDR1 MDHEN and CDR2 SYDVKM. J was trimmed by 7 bases and V by 6 bases; bases with no gene match: 8. The CDR3 is 14 residues long. The DNA for the CDR3 is TGTGCCAGCAGCGAAACAGGGGGGAGGCAGCCCCAGCATTTT. It codes for CASSETGGRQPQHF.

The V call is TRBV7-9, the J call TRBJ2-3, with TRBD1 matching 8 bases. V shed 2 bases and J 2 bases; nucleotides not matched to a gene: 6. Germline CDR1 SEHNR, CDR2 FQNEAQ (reference sequence). This CDR3 comprises 16 residues. This CDR3 is CASSLRRGLPTDTQYF. The CDR3 region has the DNA TGTGCCAGCAGCTTACGCAGGGGGCTACCCACAGATACGCAGTATTTT.

This clonotype came up a few times. The rearrangement joins TRBV6-4 to TRBJ2-4, with TRBD2 as a possible D gene (5 bases). Germline loops: CDR1 MRHNA, CDR2 SNTAGT. Trimming cost V 2 bases and J 0 bases, with 8 bases left between them. The CDR3 contains 15 residues. Here the CDR3 reads CASSDREPAKNIQYF. Here the CDR3 DNA reads TGTGCCAGCAGTGACAGGGAGCCAGCCAAAAACATTCAGTACTTC.

J is TRBJ1-5 and V is TRBV20-1, with a possible D match to TRBD1 (5 bases). Germline CDR1 is DFQATT and CDR2 is SNEGSKA (reference sequence). V was trimmed by 4 bases and J by 6 bases, leaving 16 bases between them. This CDR3 spans 14 amino acids. The CDR3 DNA reads TGCAGTGCTACGGGACTCCTCAAAGGTCAGCCCCAGCATTTT. As protein: CSATGLLKGQPQHF.

This clonotype showed up just a few times. The rearrangement links TRBV7-9 to TRBJ1-3, with D uncertain. CDR1 is SEHNR, CDR2 FQNEAQ, per germline (reference sequence). The V and J ends lost 3 bases and 0 bases respectively, with 12 bases between them. This CDR3 comprises 16 residues. The DNA of the CDR3 is TGTGCCAGCAGCTTGTTTTTGACGGGCTCTGGAAACACCATATATTTT. This gives the protein CASSLFLTGSGNTIYF.

This chain uses TRBV5-1 with TRBJ2-5, with 12 bases matching TRBD2. This CDR3 spans 17 amino acids. Germline assignment: CDR1 SGHRS and CDR2 YFSETQ. The junction had 11 bases not matched to a gene; V was cut back by 4 bases and J by 4 bases. CDR3 sequence (DNA): TGCGCCAGCAGCCCCTCTCGGACTAGCGGGGTAGTAGAGACCCAGTACTTC. It encodes CASSPSRTSGVVETQYF.

This clonotype turned up a few times. V and J are TRBV11-2 and TRBJ1-6, with a tentative D call TRBD1 (5 bases). Trimming removed 3 bases from V and 13 bases from J, with 13 bases in between. CDR3 length equals 13 residues. CDR1 and CDR2 (germline): SGHAT, FQNNGV. The CDR3 protein is CASSFQGTGPLHF. CDR3 DNA sequence: TGTGCCAGCAGCTTTCAGGGTACGGGGCCCCTCCACTTT.

This clonotype was seen more than once but under ten times. V and J are TRBV4-2 and TRBJ2-7, with D tentatively TRBD1 (6 bases). V lost 3 bases, J lost 0 bases, and 12 bases lay in between. Germline CDR1 and CDR2: LGHNA and YNFKEQ. There are 15 residues in the CDR3. Written as DNA, the CDR3 is TGTGCCAGCAGCCACTCAACAGGGAGCTCCTACGAGCAGTACTTC. It yields the protein CASSHSTGSSYEQYF.

This clonotype appeared many times. The chain recombines TRBV5-1 with TRBJ2-2, with D maybe TRBD1 (6 bases). The CDR3 runs to 16 residues. In germline, CDR1 is SGHRS, CDR2 YFSETQ. Trimming pared 4 bases from V and 2 bases from J, leaving 15 bases between. CDR3 protein: CASSGARGGNTGELFF. CDR3 nucleotides: TGCGCCAGCAGCGGGGCTAGAGGGGGAAACACCGGGGAGCTGTTTTTT.

The chain employs TRBV27 and TRBJ2-7, with D possibly being TRBD2 (5 bases). The germline V and J ends were trimmed by 2 bases and 7 bases, with 18 bases remaining between them. The CDR3 runs to 15 residues. Germline CDR1 MNHEY, CDR2 SMNVEV (reference sequence). DNA for the CDR3: TGTGCCAGCAGTTTAGCTGCGGGTGGTCGGAGGGAGCAGTACTTC. Translating gives CASSLAAGGRREQYF.

The chain employs TRBV6-1 and TRBJ1-3; 7 bases are a match to TRBD1. V shed 6 bases, J shed 7 bases, and the junction held 12 bases outside the gene matches. Germline loops: CDR1 MNHNS, CDR2 SASEGT. There are 15 residues in the CDR3. The CDR3 DNA sequence: TGTGCCAGCAGGCCCGACAGGGCCTCGGGGAACACCATATATTTT. Its protein product is CASRPDRASGNTIYF.

The rearrangement uses TRBV28 and TRBJ2-3; D is ambiguous. The CDR3 runs 14 residues. Trimming removed 3 bases from V and 1 base from J, with 8 bases in between. Germline V gene lookup returns CDR1 MDHEN and CDR2 SYDVKM. This CDR3 reads CASSFEPRTDTQYF. In DNA form, the CDR3 reads TGTGCCAGCAGTTTTGAACCACGCACAGATACGCAGTATTTT.